A few counts support the clone carrying this T cell receptor (beta chain). Its antigen remains unidentified. The sample originates from a study of early T cells in non-severe SARS-CoV-2 infection. In the study overall: The chains were unpaired, and the sequenced material was bulk RNA from unsorted whole blood. General observations from the study: Using VDJdb, the matching emphasized anti-spike CD8 responses while missing private and CD4 specificities.

Trimming took 3 bases from V and 1 from J, leaving 11 bases between them. Per the germline V gene, CDR1 is DFQATT and CDR2 is SNEGSKA (reference sequence). CDR3 length: 14 amino acids. Individual cDNA molecules were tagged with unique molecular identifiers, the study reported. A single record per CDR3 protein comes from TCRdb applying MiXCR to the 5' RACE reads. The sample holds around 57,000 distinct CDR3 sequences, around an eighth seen once. The J gene is TRBJ2-3, the V gene TRBV20-1; unclear D gene. Sequencing used whole blood. The clonotype was recovered from an adult who was a healthcare worker with PCR-confirmed SARS-CoV-2 infection or an uninfected control (not recorded which). CDR3 nucleotides: TGCAGTGCTAGCGCCCCCTTGGGCACAGATACGCAGTATTTT. Encoded protein: CSASAPLGTDTQYF.